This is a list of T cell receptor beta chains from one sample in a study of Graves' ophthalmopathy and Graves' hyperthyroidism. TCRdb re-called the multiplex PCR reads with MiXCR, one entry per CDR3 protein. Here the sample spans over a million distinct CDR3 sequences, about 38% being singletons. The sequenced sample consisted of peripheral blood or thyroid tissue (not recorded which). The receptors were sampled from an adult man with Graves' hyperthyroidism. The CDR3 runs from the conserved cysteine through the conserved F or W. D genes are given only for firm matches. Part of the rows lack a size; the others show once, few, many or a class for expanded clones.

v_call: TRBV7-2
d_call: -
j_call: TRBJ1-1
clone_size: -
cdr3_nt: TGTGCCAGCAGCCAGCGGGAGGGAGGGACTGAAGCTTTCTTT
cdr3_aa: CASSQREGGTEAFF

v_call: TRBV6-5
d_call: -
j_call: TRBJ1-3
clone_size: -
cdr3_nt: TGTGCCAGCAGTTACCGTCACTTACCCGCTGGAAACACCATATATTTT
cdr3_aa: CASSYRHLPAGNTIYF

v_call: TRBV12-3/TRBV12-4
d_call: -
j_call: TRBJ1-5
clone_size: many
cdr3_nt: TGTGCCAGCAGCCTCGACAGAAGGATCAATCAGCCCCAGCATTTT
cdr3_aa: CASSLDRRINQPQHF

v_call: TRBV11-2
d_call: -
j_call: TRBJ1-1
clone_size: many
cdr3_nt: TGTGCCAGCAGCTTAGGTCGTGGGGAACTTACCACGAACACTGAAGCTTTCTTT
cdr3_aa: CASSLGRGELTTNTEAFF

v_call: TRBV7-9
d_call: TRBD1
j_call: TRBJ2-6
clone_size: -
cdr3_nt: TGCGCCAGCAGCCTTACCGACAGGGACTCTGGGGCCAACGTCCTGACTTTC
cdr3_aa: CASSLTDRDSGANVLTF

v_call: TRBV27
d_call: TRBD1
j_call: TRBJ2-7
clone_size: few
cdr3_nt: TGTGCCAGCAGTTCGACAGGGATCTACGAGCAGTACTTC
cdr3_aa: CASSSTGIYEQYF

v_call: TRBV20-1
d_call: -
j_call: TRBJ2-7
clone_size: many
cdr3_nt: TGCAGTGCTTACGGACCCACCTACGAGCAGTACTTC
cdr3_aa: CSAYGPTYEQYF

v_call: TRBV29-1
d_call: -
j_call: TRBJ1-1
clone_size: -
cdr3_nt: TGCAGCGTTATTGACCGATGGGGCGTAGACACTGAAGCTTTCTTT
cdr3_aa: CSVIDRWGVDTEAFF

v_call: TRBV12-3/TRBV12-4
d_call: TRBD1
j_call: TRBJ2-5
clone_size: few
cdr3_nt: TGTGCCAGCAGAACCGGGACAGGGGCTAGTGAGACCCAGTACTTC
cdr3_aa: CASRTGTGASETQYF

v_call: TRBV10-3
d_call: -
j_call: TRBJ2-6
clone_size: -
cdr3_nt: TGTGCCATCAATGTTCCTCCACTGGCGGGGGCCAACGTCCTGACTTTC
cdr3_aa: CAINVPPLAGANVLTF